These 6 T cell receptor beta chains were sequenced from one sample in a study of T cell clonotyping in hematopoietic cell transplantation. The method was immunoSEQ multiplex PCR; TCRdb's version includes in-frame clones alone and lacks a portion of them. Here the sample spans tens of thousands of clones, more than 75% being singletons. Time point here: recipient sample about 28 days before transplant, after cytoreduction. Specimen: peripheral blood mononuclear cells, collected before stem cell transplant. The receptors come from a man aged 60 to 69 with biphenotypic leukemia. Some clones in this sample may be carry-over from other donors' samples.

This clone came up once. The chain joins TRBV2 to TRBJ2-7; D gene ambiguous. The CDR3 spans 14 residues. The V gene lost 4 bases and the J gene lost 2 bases, with 12 bases spanning the gap. Germline lookup yields CDR1 SNHLY and CDR2 FYNNEI. The CDR3 sequence is CASSVLLIAYEQYF. The CDR3 DNA reads as TGTGCCAGCAGTGTACTCCTTATAGCCTACGAGCAGTACTTC.

This chain joins TRBV14 and TRBJ1-2; no definite D call. CDR3 length: 14 amino acids. With 8 bases removed from V and 2 bases from J, the gap between germline ends came to 15 bases. From germline, CDR1 is SGHDN and CDR2 FVKESK. The CDR3 loop is CASRRSGPNYGYTF. The DNA for the CDR3 is TGTGCCAGCCGGAGAAGCGGACCGAACTATGGCTACACCTTC.

V is TRBV30 and J is TRBJ2-5; no clear D gene. The germline V gene has CDR1 GTSNPN and CDR2 SVGIG (reference sequence). The CDR3 runs 12 residues. Trimming stripped 2 bases from V and 3 bases from J, with 7 bases between. This CDR3 is CAWSQLEETQYF. The DNA for the CDR3 is TGTGCCTGGAGTCAACTCGAAGAGACCCAGTACTTC.

This clone was recorded a few times. The gene calls are TRBV28 and TRBJ2-5; D remains ambiguous. Germline V lookup: CDR1 MDHEN, CDR2 SYDVKM. The CDR3 extends over 15 amino acids. V shed 4 bases and J shed 2 bases, with 14 bases lying between them. CDR3 coding DNA: TGTGCCAGCAGTTCAAACAGCCTACGGCAAGAGACCCAGTACTTC. This sequence encodes CASSSNSLRQETQYF.

This clone was counted between two and nine times. This sequence joins TRBV27 and TRBJ1-3; D is unclear. The V gene's germline CDR1 is MNHEY and CDR2 SMNVEV (reference sequence). The CDR3 sequence is 14 residues long. The V end lost 3 bases, the J end lost 2 bases, and 8 bases lay between the germline ends. The CDR3 here is CASSLSRAGNTIYF. In DNA, the CDR3 is TGTGCCAGCAGTTTGTCAAGGGCTGGAAACACCATATATTTT.

This rearrangement joins TRBV4-1 to TRBJ2-3; the D is unclear. The CDR3 runs 13 residues. Trimming cost V 6 bases and J 0 bases, with 7 bases left between them. Germline assignment: CDR1 MGHRA and CDR2 YSYEKL. The DNA of the CDR3 is TGCGCCAGCAGGGAGCTGAGCACAGATACGCAGTATTTT. Encoded protein: CASRELSTDTQYF.